The entry below describes one T cell receptor beta chain. Its antigen is not identified. This record comes from a study of OX40 agonist ivuxolimab in advanced cancers. With 4 bases clipped from V and 3 bases from J, the junction kept 11 bases outside the gene matches. Germline values: CDR1 SGHNT, CDR2 YYREEE (reference sequence). This CDR3 has 16 residues. General study results and limits: Among patients with partial responses at 0.1-3.0 mg/kg, clonal expansion was among the lowest. There was clonal expansion of CD4+ and CD8+ blood T cells by week 6 at 0.1 to 3.0 mg/kg.

This table comes from immunoSEQ multiplex PCR, and its TCRdb copy is limited to in-frame clones, with some not included. The sample lists tens of thousands of clones; about nine tenths were seen once. This specimen consisted of CD4+ or CD8+ T cells sorted from blood, obtained in a trial of the OX40 agonist ivuxolimab. The rearrangement uses TRBV5-4 and TRBJ2-5; 8 nucleotides line up with TRBD1. The clonotype was recovered from an adult with an advanced solid tumor such as melanoma, head and neck, liver or kidney cancer. DNA of the CDR3: TGTGCCAGCAGCACCTTACAGGGGGGAGATGAAGAGACCCAGTACTTC. Encoded protein: CASSTLQGGDEETQYF.